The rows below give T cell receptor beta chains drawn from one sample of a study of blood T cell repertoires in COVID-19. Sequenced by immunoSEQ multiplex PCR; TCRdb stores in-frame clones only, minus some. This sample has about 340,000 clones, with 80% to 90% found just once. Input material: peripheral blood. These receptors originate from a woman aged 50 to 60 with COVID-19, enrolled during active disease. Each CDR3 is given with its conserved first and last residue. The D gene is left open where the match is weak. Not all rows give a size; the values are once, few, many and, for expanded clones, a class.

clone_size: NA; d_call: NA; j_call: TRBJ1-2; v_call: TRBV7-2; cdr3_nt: TGTGCCAGCAGCTTAGTTTACGCGGGAGAGTATGGCTACACCTTC; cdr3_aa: CASSLVYAGEYGYTF
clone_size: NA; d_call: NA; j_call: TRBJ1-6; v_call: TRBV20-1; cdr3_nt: TGCAGTGCTAGTGGGGTCCAGGCCCTCCACTTT; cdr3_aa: CSASGVQALHF
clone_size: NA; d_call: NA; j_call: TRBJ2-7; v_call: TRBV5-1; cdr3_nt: TGCGCCATCAGATTAAATCCAGGGACAAACGAGCAGTACTTC; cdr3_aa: CAIRLNPGTNEQYF
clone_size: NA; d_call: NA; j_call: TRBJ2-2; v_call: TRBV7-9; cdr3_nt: TGTGCCAGCAGCCTAGGCGGAGCCGTCAGGGAATTGACGGGGGAGCTGTTTTTT; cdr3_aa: CASSLGGAVRELTGELFF
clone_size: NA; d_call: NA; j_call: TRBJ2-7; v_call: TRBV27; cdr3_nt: TGTGCCAGCAGTTATAGCCTCTCGTACGAGCAGTACTTC; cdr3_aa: CASSYSLSYEQYF
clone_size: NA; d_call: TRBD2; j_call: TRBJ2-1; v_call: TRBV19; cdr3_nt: TGTGCCAGTAGTATGCTCCTAGCGGGTGGTAGGGATGAGCAGTTCTTC; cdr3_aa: CASSMLLAGGRDEQFF
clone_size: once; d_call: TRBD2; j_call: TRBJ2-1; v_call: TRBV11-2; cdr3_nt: TGTGCCAGCAGCTTAGTGCGGACTAGCGGAGCCTACAATGAGCAGTTCTTC; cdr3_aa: CASSLVRTSGAYNEQFF
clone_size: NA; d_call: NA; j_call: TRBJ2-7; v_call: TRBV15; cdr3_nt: TGTGCCACCAGCAGAGATAGGACAACCTACGAGCAGTACTTC; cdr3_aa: CATSRDRTTYEQYF
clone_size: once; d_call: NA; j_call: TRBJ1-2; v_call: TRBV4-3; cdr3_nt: TGCGCCAGCAGCCAAGATCTGGGAGACTATGGCTACACCTTC; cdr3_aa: CASSQDLGDYGYTF
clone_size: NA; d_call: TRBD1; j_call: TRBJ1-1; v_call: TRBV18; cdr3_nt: TGTGCCAGCTCACAGACAGGGCTCACTGAAGCTTTCTTT; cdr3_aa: CASSQTGLTEAFF
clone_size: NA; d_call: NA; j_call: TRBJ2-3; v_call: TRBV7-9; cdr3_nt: TGTGCCAGCAGCTTAGAGTTAGCGAACTCAGAAAGCACAGATACGCAGTATTTT; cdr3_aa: CASSLELANSESTDTQYF
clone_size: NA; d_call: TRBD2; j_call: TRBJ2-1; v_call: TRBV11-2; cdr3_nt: TGTGCCAGCAGCCTGGCAGCGGGAGTTGTCTACAATGAGCAGTTCTTC; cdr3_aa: CASSLAAGVVYNEQFF
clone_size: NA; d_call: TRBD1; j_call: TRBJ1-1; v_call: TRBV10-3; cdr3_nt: TGTGCCATCAGTCCGGGACAGGGGGACACTGAAGCTTTCTTT; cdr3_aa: CAISPGQGDTEAFF
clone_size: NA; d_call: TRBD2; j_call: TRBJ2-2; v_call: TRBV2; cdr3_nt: TGTGCCAGCAGTGCGACCTACCTAGCGGGAGGATGGACCGGGGAGCTGTTTTTT; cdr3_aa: CASSATYLAGGWTGELFF
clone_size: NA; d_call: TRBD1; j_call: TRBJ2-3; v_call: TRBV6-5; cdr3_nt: TGTGCCGTCTCTTGGCAGGGGGCCCCAGATACGCAGTATTTT; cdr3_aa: CAVSWQGAPDTQYF
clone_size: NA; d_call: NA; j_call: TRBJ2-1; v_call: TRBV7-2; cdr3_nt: TGTGCCAGCAGCTCGATGACAGGCTACAATGAGCAGTTCTTC; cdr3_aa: CASSSMTGYNEQFF
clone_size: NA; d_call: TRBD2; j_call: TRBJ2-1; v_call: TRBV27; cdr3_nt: TGTGCCAGCAGTTCGTTAGCGGGAGGGCCCTCCTATGAGCAGTTCTTC; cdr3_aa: CASSSLAGGPSYEQFF
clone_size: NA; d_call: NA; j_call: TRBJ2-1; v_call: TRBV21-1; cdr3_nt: TGTGCCAGCAGCAAAGGAGTATATGGGACAGGGTTCTACAATGAGCAGTTCTTC; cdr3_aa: CASSKGVYGTGFYNEQFF
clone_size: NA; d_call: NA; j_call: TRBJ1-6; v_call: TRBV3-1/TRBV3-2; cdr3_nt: TGTGCCAGCAGCCTACAGGGCGGTAATTCACCCCTCCACTTT; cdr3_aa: CASSLQGGNSPLHF
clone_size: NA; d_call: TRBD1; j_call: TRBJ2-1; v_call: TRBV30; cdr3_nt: TGTGCCTGGAGGGGCTTTACCAGGGGGAATGAGCAGTTCTTC; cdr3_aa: CAWRGFTRGNEQFF
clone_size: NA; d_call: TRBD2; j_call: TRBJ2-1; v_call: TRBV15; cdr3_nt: TGTGCCACCAGCCTAGGGACTAGCGGGAGCTCCTACAATGAGCAGTTCTTC; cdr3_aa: CATSLGTSGSSYNEQFF
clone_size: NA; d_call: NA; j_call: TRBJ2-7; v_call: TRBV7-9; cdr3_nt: TGTGCCAGCAGCCACAAAAAAAACTCCTACGAGCAGTACTTC; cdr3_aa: CASSHKKNSYEQYF